One TCR beta chain is described in this entry. What it binds is not known. V dropped 0 bases and J dropped 8; count of bases not matched to a gene: 11. Per the germline V gene, CDR1 is DFQATT and CDR2 is SNEGSKA (reference sequence). The CDR3 is 16 amino acids. The data belong to a study of post-analysis software for immune sequencing data. General study results and limits: There were roughly 5 TRBV segments more frequent in patients than controls, and TRBV5-6, TRBV5-1 and TRBV20-1 were among them.

Unique molecular identifiers tagged the TCR beta cDNA libraries. TCRdb redid the calling of the PCR reads with MiXCR, one entry per CDR3 protein. Among hundreds of thousands of distinct CDR3 sequences listed, about 60% were seen once. This TCR was recovered from a girl aged 2 to 10 with multiple sclerosis. Sequencing used blood. The rearrangement uses TRBV20-1 and TRBJ2-1; 9 nucleotides align to TRBD2. CDR3 residues: CSARDRRLAGRYEQFF. The CDR3 DNA follows: TGCAGTGCTAGAGATCGGAGGCTAGCGGGAAGGTATGAGCAGTTCTTC.